This is a list of T cell receptor beta chains from one sample in a study of blood T cell repertoires in COVID-19. TCRdb's copy holds only in-frame clones and misses some; the assay was immunoSEQ multiplex PCR. Seen here are roughly 190,000 clones, roughly 76% observed once, and the top ten hold about 10%. The sequencing input was peripheral blood. The receptors shown here come from a woman aged 40 to 50 with COVID-19, enrolled during active disease. Each CDR3 is given with its conserved first and last residue. D genes are given only for firm matches. Clone size is shown for a subset of rows, as once, few, many or a class of expanded clone.

J | V | D | size | DNA | CDR3
TRBJ2-1 | TRBV5-4 | TRBD1 | . | TGTGCCAGCAGCGAGGGACAGACCTACAATGAGCAGTTCTTC | CASSEGQTYNEQFF
TRBJ2-3 | TRBV7-3 | TRBD2 | . | TGTGCCAGCAGCTTGTCGGGAGGGTCAACAGATACGCAGTATTTT | CASSLSGGSTDTQYF
TRBJ2-7 | TRBV18 | . | . | TGTGCCAGCTCACCACAGAAGGGGGCCTACGAGCAGTACTTC | CASSPQKGAYEQYF
TRBJ2-1 | TRBV7-3 | TRBD1 | few | TGTGCCAGCAGCTCCGCCGGGACAGGGAATGAGCAGTTCTTC | CASSSAGTGNEQFF
TRBJ1-1 | TRBV12-3/TRBV12-4 | TRBD1 | . | TGTGCCAGCAGGCCTACAGGGGGGGATGAAGCTTTCTTT | CASRPTGGDEAFF
TRBJ1-6 | TRBV20-1 | . | . | TGCAGTGCTAGTACGGCCTCATCGTCCTCCGAGGATTCACCCCTCCACTTT | CSASTASSSSEDSPLHF
TRBJ1-4 | TRBV4-1 | . | . | TGCGCCAGCAGCGCTCCTGCGGATGAAAAACTGTTTTTT | CASSAPADEKLFF
TRBJ2-4 | TRBV2 | . | . | TGTGCCAGCAGTTTTTCCCGTGACTCGGTCAGGGACTTC | CASSFSRDSVRDF
TRBJ1-2 | TRBV6-5 | . | . | TGTGCCAGCAGTTACAGTTTCTGGCAGGGGCGGCGTGGCTACACCTTC | CASSYSFWQGRRGYTF
TRBJ2-2 | TRBV9 | . | . | TGTGCCAGCAGCGTGCTTGAATTGGCAGGGGCTACCGGGGAGCTGTTTTTT | CASSVLELAGATGELFF
TRBJ1-5 | TRBV6-5 | . | . | TGTGCCAGCCAGATTGGGGCCCCCAATCAGCCCCAGCATTTT | CASQIGAPNQPQHF
TRBJ2-2 | TRBV9 | TRBD2 | . | TGTGCCAGCAGTAGACTAGCGGGAGGGACAGGCCCCGGGGAGCTGTTTTTT | CASSRLAGGTGPGELFF
TRBJ1-2 | TRBV12-3/TRBV12-4 | . | many | TGTGCCAGCAGTCCTGGGGCAGGGCATGGCTACACCTTC | CASSPGAGHGYTF
TRBJ1-4 | TRBV11-3 | . | once | TGTGCCAGCAGCGCGGGGATATCAACTAATGAAAAACTGTTTTTT | CASSAGISTNEKLFF
TRBJ2-6 | TRBV27 | TRBD1 | . | TGTGCCAGCAGCTCACGGTCGGGGACAGGGCTCTCTGGGGCCAACGTCCTGACTTTC | CASSSRSGTGLSGANVLTF
TRBJ1-1 | TRBV6-5 | TRBD1 | . | TGTGCCAGCACCGGGACAGGGTGGAGCACTGAAGCTTTCTTT | CASTGTGWSTEAFF
TRBJ2-7 | TRBV20-1 | TRBD2 | . | TGCAGTGCTAGAGGGGGGGGCGAGCAGTACTTC | CSARGGGEQYF
TRBJ2-2 | TRBV7-6 | . | . | TGTGCCAGCAGCTTACGGGGCGGGGAGCTGTTTTTT | CASSLRGGELFF
TRBJ1-5 | TRBV30 | . | . | TGTGCCTGGTCTTTCACGGCAGGGGATCAGCCCCAGCATTTT | CAWSFTAGDQPQHF
TRBJ1-5 | TRBV19 | . | . | TGTGCCAGTAAGCTACAGCTTTTGAGCAATCAGCCCCAGCATTTT | CASKLQLLSNQPQHF
TRBJ2-1 | TRBV7-6 | TRBD2 | . | TGTGCCAGCACCCCCCAAACTAGCGGAGTGGGCAATGAGCAGTTCTTC | CASTPQTSGVGNEQFF
TRBJ2-4 | TRBV2 | TRBD2 | . | TGTGCCAGCAGTGACGGGGGGAACATTCAGTACTTC | CASSDGGNIQYF
TRBJ2-1 | TRBV27 | TRBD2 | many | TGTGCCAGCAGTTTATTAGCGGGAGATAACAATGAGCAGTTCTTC | CASSLLAGDNNEQFF
TRBJ2-4 | TRBV28 | . | . | TGTGCCAGCAGTCCGGCGGACGGACTAGCCAAAAACATTCAGTACTTC | CASSPADGLAKNIQYF
TRBJ2-5 | TRBV5-6 | . | . | TGTGCCAGCAGCTTGGAAAGGGGAGAGACCCAGTACTTC | CASSLERGETQYF
TRBJ2-5 | TRBV19 | TRBD2 | few | TGTGCCACTCAACTGCGGGGGGGAGAGACCCAGTACTTC | CATQLRGGETQYF
TRBJ1-3 | TRBV5-1 | . | . | TGCGCCAGCAGCTTGGCGAGGACAGACGCGGCTGGAAACACCATATATTTT | CASSLARTDAAGNTIYF
TRBJ2-3 | TRBV29-1 | . | . | TGCAGCGCGGATGAGGGTTACACAGATACGCAGTATTTT | CSADEGYTDTQYF
TRBJ1-2 | TRBV28 | . | once | TGTGCCAGCAGTACCTCCCGATTCGAGGGCTACACCTTC | CASSTSRFEGYTF
TRBJ2-1 | TRBV27 | . | many | TGTGCCAGCAGTCCATTTCGCCCACCCCCTTTAGATGAGCAGTTCTTC | CASSPFRPPPLDEQFF
TRBJ2-3 | TRBV10-2 | TRBD2 | . | TGCGCCAGCAGAGCACTAGCGGGAGTCTCAGATACGCAGTATTTT | CASRALAGVSDTQYF
TRBJ1-3 | TRBV14 | . | once | TGTGCCAGCAGCCTCTCTCTTAGGGGCGCCATATATTTT | CASSLSLRGAIYF
TRBJ2-5 | TRBV29-1 | TRBD1 | . | TGCAGCGTTGAGGGACAGGGGGATTCAGAGACCCAGTACTTC | CSVEGQGDSETQYF
TRBJ1-2 | TRBV7-8 | . | . | TGTGCCAGCAGCCTAACAGGGACCTATGGCTACACCTTC | CASSLTGTYGYTF
TRBJ2-1 | TRBV11-2 | TRBD2 | . | TGTGCCAGCAGCTTTGGACGGGGGGGCAGTTTGGATGAGCAGTTCTTC | CASSFGRGGSLDEQFF
TRBJ2-1 | TRBV15 | . | . | TGTGCCACCAGCAGTTTAGGGCCGGCTAGCGTCTACAATGAGCAGTTCTTC | CATSSLGPASVYNEQFF
TRBJ1-3 | TRBV28 | . | once | TGTGCCAGCAGTTTCAGCCAGGGAATCTCTGGAAACACCATATATTTT | CASSFSQGISGNTIYF
TRBJ1-2 | TRBV5-1 | TRBD1 | . | TGCGCCAGCAGTGCGGACAGGGGGCACTCTGGCTACACCTTC | CASSADRGHSGYTF
TRBJ2-3 | TRBV7-3 | TRBD1 | . | TGTGCCAGCGGGGACAGGACAGATACGCAGTATTTT | CASGDRTDTQYF
TRBJ2-7 | TRBV13 | . | . | TGTGCCAGCAGCTCACTAGAAGACTACGAGCAGTACTTC | CASSSLEDYEQYF
TRBJ2-2 | TRBV7-6 | . | . | TGTGCCAGCAGCTTAGGGCTAGCGAGCACCGGGGAGCTGTTTTTT | CASSLGLASTGELFF
TRBJ2-5 | TRBV30 | . | . | TGTGCCTGGAGTGTAGAGGCCCTAATCCAAGAGACCCAGTACTTC | CAWSVEALIQETQYF
TRBJ1-1 | TRBV6-5 | TRBD1 | few | TGTGCCAGCAGTTACTCTATCAGGGGGAGCACTGAAGCTTTCTTT | CASSYSIRGSTEAFF
TRBJ2-2 | TRBV5-4 | TRBD2 | . | TGTGCCAGCCGGGGAGGTAGCGGGACCTACACCGGGGAGCTGTTTTTT | CASRGGSGTYTGELFF
TRBJ2-3 | TRBV3-1/TRBV3-2 | TRBD2 | . | TGTGCCAGCAGCCAAACGAGGACTAGCGGGAGAACTCATACGCAGTATTTT | CASSQTRTSGRTHTQYF
TRBJ2-3 | TRBV11-2 | TRBD2 | . | TGTGCCAGCAGCCGGGGACTAGCGGGAGATACGCAGTATTTT | CASSRGLAGDTQYF
TRBJ2-1 | TRBV6-5 | . | . | TGTGCCAGCAGGTATGAGGGTATACACAATGAGCAGTTCTTC | CASRYEGIHNEQFF
TRBJ2-5 | TRBV5-1 | TRBD2 | once | TGCGCCAGCAGCACATCTGCGGGAGCAGAGACCCAGTACTTC | CASSTSAGAETQYF
TRBJ2-1 | TRBV10-1 | TRBD1 | . | TGCGCCAGCAGTGGACAGGGACAGGGTTTAGGTGAGCAGTTCTTC | CASSGQGQGLGEQFF
TRBJ2-1 | TRBV3-1/TRBV3-2 | . | once | TGTGCCAGCAGCCAAGATCTAGGACTCATACCTGAGCAGTTCTTC | CASSQDLGLIPEQFF
TRBJ2-1 | TRBV7-7 | . | . | TGTGCTAGCAGCCCCGGCGGGTATGAGCAGTTCTTC | CASSPGGYEQFF
TRBJ2-3 | TRBV11-2 | . | . | TGTGCCAGCAGCTTAGTCGGGGGTTGGACAGATACGCAGTATTTT | CASSLVGGWTDTQYF
TRBJ1-2 | TRBV4-1 | . | many | TGCGCCAGCAGCCAATATATGGAGTATGGCTACACCTTC | CASSQYMEYGYTF
TRBJ1-6 | TRBV27 | TRBD1 | . | TGTGCCAGCAGTCCCAACAGGGGGTATAATTCACCCCTCCACTTT | CASSPNRGYNSPLHF
TRBJ1-1 | TRBV6-1 | . | . | TGTGCCAGCAGTGAGTTCCCCCGGACTGAAGCTTTCTTT | CASSEFPRTEAFF
TRBJ2-2 | TRBV5-4 | TRBD1 | . | TGTGCCAGCAGCGGTTACAGGGGCCCGAACACCGGGGAGCTGTTTTTT | CASSGYRGPNTGELFF
TRBJ1-3 | TRBV5-1 | . | . | TGCGCCAGCAGCTTGGAACAGTTAAACTCTGGAAACACCATATATTTT | CASSLEQLNSGNTIYF
TRBJ1-4 | TRBV2 | . | . | TGTGCCACCCAAGTAGGGGGACGGTCAGCTAATGAAAAACTGTTTTTT | CATQVGGRSANEKLFF
TRBJ2-1 | TRBV28 | . | . | TGTGCCAGCAGTAGCGGCGGTAATGAGCAGTTCTTC | CASSSGGNEQFF